These 9 T cell receptor beta chains originate from one sample sequenced in a study of CXCR3-negative and CXCR3-positive naive CD8 T cells. 5' RACE with UMI labels generated the TRB cDNA libraries. TCRdb reprocessed the 5' RACE reads and reports one entry per CDR3 protein, with no DNA. In total, the table holds a few thousand distinct CDR3 sequences. The sample comprised naive CXCR3- CD8+ T cells from blood. Subset here: CD45RO-CCR7+CD27+CD95- naive CD8+ T cells lacking CXCR3 (TNR3-). Receptor source: a human donor in good health. Some clones in this sample may be carry-over from other donors' samples.

J is TRBJ2-7 and V is TRBV20-1; as DNA is missing, the TRBD1 call by TCRdb cannot be tested. CDR1 is DFQATT, CDR2 SNEGSKA, per germline (reference sequence). CDR3 length: 13 amino acids. This CDR3 is CSASPGIRYEQYF.

This clonotype is deemed medium-sized (0.01 to 0.1%) by its frequency. This rearrangement joins TRBV20-1 to TRBJ2-1; without DNA, the TCRdb call of TRBD1 cannot be checked. This CDR3 contains 13 residues. Germline values: CDR1 DFQATT, CDR2 SNEGSKA (reference sequence). This CDR3 reads CSARYAPTVEGFF.

Measured by frequency, this clonotype is medium-sized. The chain carries TRBV20-1 and TRBJ2-7. The CDR3 length is 15 residues. Per the germline V gene, CDR1 is DFQATT and CDR2 is SNEGSKA (reference sequence). The chain's CDR3 is CSARETSRELYEQYF.

The rearrangement uses TRBV2 and TRBJ2-3; as DNA is missing, the TRBD2 call by TCRdb cannot be tested. This CDR3 has 18 amino acids. Germline CDR1 reads SNHLY; CDR2 reads FYNNEI. The CDR3 protein is CASSAGTSGIIATDTQYF.

This chain uses TRBV7-9 with TRBJ2-3. In germline, CDR1 is SEHNR, CDR2 FQNEAQ (reference sequence). This CDR3 has 12 amino acids. The CDR3 region is CASRRGHDTQYF.

By frequency, this clonotype registers medium-sized. The rearrangement links TRBV18 to TRBJ1-3. Germline CDR1 reads KGHSH; CDR2 reads LQKENI. The CDR3 runs 14 residues. The CDR3 reads CASSPGSVGNTIYF.

Considering frequency, this clonotype is medium-sized. The V and J genes are TRBV11-2 and TRBJ2-4; the D call of TRBD2 rests on TCRdb alone, since no DNA is present to check it. Germline assignment: CDR1 SGHAT and CDR2 FQNNGV. CDR3 length: 18 amino acids. The chain's CDR3 is CASSLALQGPEAKNIQYF.

Considering frequency, this clonotype is medium-sized. V and J are TRBV29-1 and TRBJ2-1; as DNA is missing, the TRBD2 call by TCRdb cannot be tested. The CDR3 runs to 13 residues. The V gene's germline CDR1 is SQVTM and CDR2 ANQGSEA. CDR3 residues: CSVVGLDANEQFF.

This clonotype is called medium-sized based on its frequency. The chain has TRBV29-1 and TRBJ2-5; as DNA is missing, the TRBD2 call by TCRdb cannot be tested. The CDR3 contains 14 residues. The germline V gene encodes CDR1 SQVTM and CDR2 ANQGSEA. The CDR3 spells CSVDWLAGAETQYF.